These 13 T cell receptor beta chains share one sample of origin, sequenced in a study of regulatory T cells in long-lasting Graves disease. MiXCR, run by TCRdb on the reads, gives a single entry per CDR3 protein. Seen here are just under 500 distinct CDR3 sequences, roughly four fifths observed once, and the top ten hold roughly 8.3%. Following extraction of RNA from PBMCs, that RNA was used to make the TCR library. This specimen was peripheral blood mononuclear cells (PBMCs), taken with antithyroid drug treatment, in newly diagnosed or persistent Graves disease (not recorded which). Receptor source: a woman aged 30 to 39 with Graves disease.

This clonotype was seen only once. CDR3: CASSPWDRSSYEQYF. CDR3 nucleotides: TGCGCCAGCAGCCCATGGGACCGCAGCTCCTACGAGCAGTACTTC. The chain is built from TRBV4-1 and TRBJ2-7; D may be TRBD1 or TRBD2 (5 bases each). CDR1 and CDR2 from the germline V gene are MGHRA and YSYEKL. CDR3 length: 15 amino acids. The V end lost 4 bases, the J end lost 0 bases, and 13 bases lay between the germline ends.

This chain connects TRBV7-6 to TRBJ1-1; possible D gene TRBD1, 6 bases. The CDR3 totals 15 residues. The V end was cut by 1 base, the J end by 1 base, with 10 bases between. The germline V gene encodes CDR1 SGHVS and CDR2 FNYEAQ. Written as DNA, the CDR3 is TGTGCCAGCAGCTTAGTAATGGGGGCGAACACTGAAGCTTTCTTT. As protein: CASSLVMGANTEAFF.

The V and J genes are TRBV5-1 and TRBJ2-1; 10 bases match TRBD2. The germline V gene has CDR1 SGHRS and CDR2 YFSETQ. Trimming at V came to 3 bases and at J to 4 bases, leaving 4 bases not matched to a gene. The CDR3 runs 15 residues. The CDR3 DNA follows: TGCGCCAGCAGCTCACTAGCGGGACCTTACAATGAGCAGTTCTTC. Its protein is CASSSLAGPYNEQFF.

The chain uses TRBV6-2 or TRBV6-3 and TRBJ2-3; TRBD2 agrees at 9 bases. CDR1 MNHEY and CDR2 SVGEGT come from the germline V gene. CDR3 length: 17 residues. The V and J ends lost 0 bases and 4 bases, in that order; junction bases with no gene match: 8. For the CDR3, the DNA is TGTGCCAGCAGTTACTCGGGGACTAGCCCAGGGTCAGATACGCAGTATTTT. Its translation is CASSYSGTSPGSDTQYF.

V gene TRBV5-4 combines with J gene TRBJ2-1, with 9 bases lining up with TRBD1. Germline V gene sequence: CDR1 SGHNT, CDR2 YYREEE (reference sequence). The CDR3 runs 17 residues. Unmatched junction bases numbered 18, after V lost 5 bases and J lost 9 bases. The CDR3 reads CASRPPGLRQGEGEQFF. CDR3 coding DNA: TGTGCCAGCAGGCCCCCAGGCCTGAGACAGGGGGAAGGTGAGCAGTTCTTC.

The chain joins TRBV4-2 to TRBJ2-1; 10 bases fit TRBD1. Germline V gene sequence: CDR1 LGHNA, CDR2 YNFKEQ. The CDR3 runs 14 residues. V shed 8 bases, J shed 6 bases, and the junction held 7 bases outside the gene matches. CDR3 sequence reads: CASGGDRGVNEQFF. In nucleotides, the CDR3 is TGTGCCAGCGGTGGGGACAGGGGAGTCAATGAGCAGTTCTTC.

V gene TRBV12-3 or TRBV12-4 combines with J gene TRBJ1-2; unclear D gene. The CDR3 contains 13 residues. Deletions cut 3 bases from V and 8 bases from J, with 13 bases between. The CDR3 loop is CASSLWGANGYTF. The CDR3 DNA sequence: TGTGCCAGCAGTTTGTGGGGAGCGAACGGCTACACCTTC.

The chain links TRBV9 to TRBJ2-1; 9 nucleotides line up with TRBD2. The germline CDR1 and CDR2 sequences are SGDLS and YYNGEE. The J segment lost 9 bases and the V segment lost 4 bases, leaving 8 bases of the junction unmatched. The CDR3 is 14 residues long. CDR3 DNA: TGTGCCAGCAGCACCCGTACTAGCGGGTCTGAGCAGTTCTTC. Encoded protein: CASSTRTSGSEQFF.

This clonotype was seen only a few times. The rearrangement uses TRBV19 and TRBJ2-3, with D perhaps matching TRBD1 (6 bases). There are 15 residues in the CDR3. Looked up from germline, CDR1 is LNHDA and CDR2 is SQIVND (reference sequence). Trimming stripped 3 bases from V and 4 bases from J, with 14 bases between. The CDR3 bases are TGTGCCAGTAGTATTAGTGGGGGCTTTGCAGATACGCAGTATTTT. It yields the protein CASSISGGFADTQYF.

The chain carries TRBV28 and TRBJ2-1, with TRBD1 matching 7 bases. The CDR3 is 15 residues long. Trimming cost V 4 bases and J 8 bases; bases outside gene matches: 11. Germline V gene lookup returns CDR1 MDHEN and CDR2 SYDVKM. CDR3 DNA sequence: TGTGCCAGCAGTTACGAGGGGGCCTGGATTCATGAGCAGTTCTTC. Encoded protein: CASSYEGAWIHEQFF. The full variable domain, in which reference TRBV28 and TRBJ2-1 provide the parts outside the CDR3, is DVKVTQSSRYLVKRTGEKVFLECVQDMDHENMFWYRQDPGLGLRLIYFSYDVKMKEKGDIPEGYSVSREKKERFSLILESASTNQTSMYLCASSYEGAWIHEQFFGPGTRLTVL.

The rearrangement uses TRBV6-6 and TRBJ2-7, with 10 bases that match TRBD1. V lost 6 bases, J lost 3 bases, and 5 bases stayed unmatched. Germline CDR1 reads MNHNY; CDR2 reads SVGAGI (reference sequence). The CDR3 runs to 14 residues. The CDR3 protein is CASRTGQGGYEQYF. The CDR3 nucleotides read TGTGCCAGCAGGACAGGACAGGGGGGCTACGAGCAGTACTTC.

The V call is TRBV7-9, the J call TRBJ1-2; D ambiguous. The CDR3 length is 14 residues. Trimming removed 1 base from V and 4 bases from J, with 10 bases in between. Germline V gives CDR1 SEHNR, CDR2 FQNEAQ (reference sequence). The DNA of the CDR3 is TGTGCCAGCAGCTTAGAAACAAGCCCCTATGGCTACACCTTC. Amino acids: CASSLETSPYGYTF.

V usage is TRBV25-1 and J usage is TRBJ2-2; D unresolved. Germline assignment: CDR1 MGHDK and CDR2 SYGVNS. Trimming stripped 0 bases from V and 3 bases from J, with 5 bases between. CDR3 length: 14 residues. The CDR3 bases are TGTGCCAGCAGTGAATATAGGGACACCGGGGAGCTGTTTTTT. Translating it yields CASSEYRDTGELFF.